Given below is one T cell receptor (beta chain) in context. Its antigen remains unidentified. Libraries were prepared by immunoSEQ multiplex PCR; TCRdb keeps only in-frame clonotypes and omits some of them. The sample comprises 130,000 or so clones, approximately 90% of which are singletons, and 1.1% rests with the top ten. This entry is derived from a study of OX40 agonist ivuxolimab in advanced cancers. CDR3 length: 14 amino acids. Germline CDR1 reads SGHNT; CDR2 reads YYREEE (reference sequence). Trimming removed 5 bases at V and 5 bases at J, with 16 bases between. Study-wide findings and caveats: Clonal expansion by week 6 occurred in CD4+ and CD8+ blood T cells (at 0.1 to 3.0 mg/kg).

The chain employs TRBV5-4 and TRBJ1-1; D uncertain. Source: CD4+ or CD8+ T cells sorted from blood, taken in a trial of the OX40 agonist ivuxolimab. The receptor's source is an adult with an advanced solid tumor such as melanoma, head and neck, liver or kidney cancer. The CDR3 spells CASRGAAGRTEAFF. CDR3 DNA sequence: TGTGCCAGCAGGGGTGCGGCCGGGAGGACTGAAGCTTTCTTT. The full variable domain, rest sourced from reference TRBV5-4 and TRBJ1-1, is ETGVTQSPTHLIKTRGQQVTLRCSSQSGHNTVSWYQQALGQGPQFIFQYYREEENGRGNFPPRFSGLQFPNYSSELNVNALELDDSALYLCASRGAAGRTEAFFGQGTRLTVV.